This T cell receptor (beta chain) was found in a study of T cells after yellow fever vaccination. As for the study in general: SMART-Seq v4 Ultra Low Input handled preparation of low-cell-number fractions.

Germline V CDR1 and CDR2: SNHLY, FYNNEI. The V end lost 11 bases, the J end lost 0 bases, and 13 bases lay between the germline ends. This CDR3 has 13 residues. Overall study findings and caveats: Abundant contaminating clonotypes from the bulk population could appear in FACS-sorted repertoires. A large majority of primary-vaccination clones showed up again after the booster (approximately 95% CD4, 88% CD8).

On this clonotype itself: The antigen remains unidentified.

5'RACE template switching added a universal primer site and UMIs to TCR cDNA. TCRdb reanalysed the 5' RACE reads using MiXCR and keeps one entry per CDR3 protein. The repertoire consists of a few hundred thousand distinct CDR3 sequences, with 17% occurring once and the leading ten covering around 16%. This chain links TRBV2 with TRBJ1-2, with a tentative D call TRBD1 (5 bases). This receptor was identified in a man aged 18 to 29 who received the YFV17D yellow fever vaccine. The starting material was PBMCs, obtained less than 6 days after the first yellow fever vaccination. The CDR3 DNA reads as TGTGCCCCCAGGGCACCATCTAACTATGGCTACACCTTC. This gives the protein CAPRAPSNYGYTF.